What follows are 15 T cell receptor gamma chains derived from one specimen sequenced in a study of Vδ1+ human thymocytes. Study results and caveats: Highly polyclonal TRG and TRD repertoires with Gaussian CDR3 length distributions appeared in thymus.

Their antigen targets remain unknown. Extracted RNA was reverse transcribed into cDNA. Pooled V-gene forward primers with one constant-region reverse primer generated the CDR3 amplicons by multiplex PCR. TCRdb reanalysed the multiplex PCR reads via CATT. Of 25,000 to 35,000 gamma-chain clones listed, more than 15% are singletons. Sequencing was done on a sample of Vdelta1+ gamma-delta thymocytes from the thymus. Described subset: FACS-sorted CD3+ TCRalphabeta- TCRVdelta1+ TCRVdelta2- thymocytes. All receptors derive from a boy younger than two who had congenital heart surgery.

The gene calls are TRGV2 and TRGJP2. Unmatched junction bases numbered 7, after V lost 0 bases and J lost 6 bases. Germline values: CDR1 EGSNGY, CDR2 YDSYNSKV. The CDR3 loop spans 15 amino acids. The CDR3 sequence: CATWDGEGGDWIKTF. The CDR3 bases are TGTGCCACCTGGGACGGGGAGGGCGGTGATTGGATCAAGACGTTT.

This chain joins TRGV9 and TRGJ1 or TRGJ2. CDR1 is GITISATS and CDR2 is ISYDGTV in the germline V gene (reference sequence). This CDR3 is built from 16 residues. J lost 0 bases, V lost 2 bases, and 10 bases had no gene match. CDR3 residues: CALWEEKPSNYYKKLF. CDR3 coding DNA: TGTGCCTTGTGGGAGGAGAAACCTTCGAATTATTATAAGAAACTCTTT.

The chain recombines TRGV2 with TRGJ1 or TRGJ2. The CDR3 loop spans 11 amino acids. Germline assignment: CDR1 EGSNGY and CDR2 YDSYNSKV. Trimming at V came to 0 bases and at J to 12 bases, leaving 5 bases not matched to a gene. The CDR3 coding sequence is TGTGCCACCTGGGACGGGCTGATGAAACTCTTT. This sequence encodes CATWDGLMKLF.

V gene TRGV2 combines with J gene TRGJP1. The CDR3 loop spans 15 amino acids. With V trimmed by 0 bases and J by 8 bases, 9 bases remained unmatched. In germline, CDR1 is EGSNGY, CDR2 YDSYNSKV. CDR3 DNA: TGTGCCACCTGGGACGGGCGGCGATCCGGTTGGTTCAAGATATTT. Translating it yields CATWDGRRSGWFKIF.

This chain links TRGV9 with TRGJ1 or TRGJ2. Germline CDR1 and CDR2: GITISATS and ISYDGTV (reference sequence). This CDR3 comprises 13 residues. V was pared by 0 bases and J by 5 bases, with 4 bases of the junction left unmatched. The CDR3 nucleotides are TGTGCCTTGTGGGAGGTGTTCGATTATAAGAAACTCTTT. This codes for CALWEVFDYKKLF.

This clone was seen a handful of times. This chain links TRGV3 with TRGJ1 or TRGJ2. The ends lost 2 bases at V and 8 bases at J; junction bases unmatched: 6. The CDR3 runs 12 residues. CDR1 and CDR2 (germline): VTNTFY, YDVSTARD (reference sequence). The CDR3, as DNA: TGTGCCACCTGGGACAAGTGGCATAAGAAACTCTTT. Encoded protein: CATWDKWHKKLF.

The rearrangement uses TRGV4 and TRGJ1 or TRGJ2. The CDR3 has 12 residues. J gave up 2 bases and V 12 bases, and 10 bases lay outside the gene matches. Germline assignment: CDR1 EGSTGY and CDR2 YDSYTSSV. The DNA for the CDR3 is TGTGCCCAAGCGAAGTATTATTATAAGAAACTCTTT. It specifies CAQAKYYYKKLF.

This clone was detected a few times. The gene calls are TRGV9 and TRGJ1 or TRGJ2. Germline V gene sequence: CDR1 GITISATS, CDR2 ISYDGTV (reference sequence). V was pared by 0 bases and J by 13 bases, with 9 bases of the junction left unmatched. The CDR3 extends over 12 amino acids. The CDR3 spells CALWEVHPSKLF. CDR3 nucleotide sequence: TGTGCCTTGTGGGAGGTGCACCCGAGCAAACTCTTT.

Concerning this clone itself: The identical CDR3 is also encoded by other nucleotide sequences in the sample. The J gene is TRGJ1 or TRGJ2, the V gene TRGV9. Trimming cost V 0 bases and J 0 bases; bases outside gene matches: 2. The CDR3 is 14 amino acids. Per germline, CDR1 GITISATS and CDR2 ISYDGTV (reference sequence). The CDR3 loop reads CALWEVLNYYKKLF. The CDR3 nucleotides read TGTGCCTTGTGGGAGGTGCTGAATTATTATAAGAAACTCTTT.

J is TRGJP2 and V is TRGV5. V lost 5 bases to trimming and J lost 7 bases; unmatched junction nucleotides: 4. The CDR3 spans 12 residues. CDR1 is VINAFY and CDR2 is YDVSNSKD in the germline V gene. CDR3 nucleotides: TGTGCCACCTGGGGGCCTGATTGGATCAAGACGTTT. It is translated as CATWGPDWIKTF.

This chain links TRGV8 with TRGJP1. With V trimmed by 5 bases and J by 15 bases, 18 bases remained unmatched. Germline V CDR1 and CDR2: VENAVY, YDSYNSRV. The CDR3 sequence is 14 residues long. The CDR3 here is CATWVRYRGPIKIF. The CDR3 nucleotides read TGTGCCACCTGGGTCCGGTACCGAGGACCGATCAAGATATTT.

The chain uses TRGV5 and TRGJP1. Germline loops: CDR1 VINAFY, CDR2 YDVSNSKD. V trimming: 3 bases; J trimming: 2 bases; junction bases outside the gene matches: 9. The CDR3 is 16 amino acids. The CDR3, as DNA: TGTGCCACCTGGGACCGCACCTACACCACTGGTTGGTTCAAGATATTT. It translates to CATWDRTYTTGWFKIF.

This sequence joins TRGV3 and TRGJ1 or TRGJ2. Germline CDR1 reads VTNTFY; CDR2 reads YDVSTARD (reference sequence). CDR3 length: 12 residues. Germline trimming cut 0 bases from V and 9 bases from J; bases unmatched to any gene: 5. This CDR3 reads CATWDRILKKLF. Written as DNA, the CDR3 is TGTGCCACCTGGGACAGGATCCTTAAGAAACTCTTT.

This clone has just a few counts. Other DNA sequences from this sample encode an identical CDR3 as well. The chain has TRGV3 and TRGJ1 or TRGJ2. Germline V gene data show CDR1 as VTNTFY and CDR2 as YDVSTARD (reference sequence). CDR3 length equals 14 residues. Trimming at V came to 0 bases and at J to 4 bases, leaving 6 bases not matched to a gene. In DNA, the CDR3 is TGTGCCACCTGGGACAGGCTGAGATATTATAAGAAACTCTTT. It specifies CATWDRLRYYKKLF.

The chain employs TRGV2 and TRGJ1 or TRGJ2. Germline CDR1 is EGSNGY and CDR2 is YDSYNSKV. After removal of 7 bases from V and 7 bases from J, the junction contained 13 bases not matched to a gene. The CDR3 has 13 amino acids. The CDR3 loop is CATCPPERYKKLF. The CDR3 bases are TGTGCCACCTGTCCCCCCGAGAGGTATAAGAAACTCTTT.